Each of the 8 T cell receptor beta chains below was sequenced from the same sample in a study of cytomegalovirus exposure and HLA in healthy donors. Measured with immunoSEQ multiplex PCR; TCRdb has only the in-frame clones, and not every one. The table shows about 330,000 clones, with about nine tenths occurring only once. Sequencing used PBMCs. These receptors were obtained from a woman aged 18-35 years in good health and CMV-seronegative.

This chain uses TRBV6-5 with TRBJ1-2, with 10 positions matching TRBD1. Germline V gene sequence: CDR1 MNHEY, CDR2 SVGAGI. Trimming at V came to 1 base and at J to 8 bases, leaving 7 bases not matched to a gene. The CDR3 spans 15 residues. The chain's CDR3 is CASSYWGTGAEGYTF. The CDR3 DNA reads TGTGCCAGCAGTTACTGGGGGACAGGGGCGGAGGGCTACACCTTC.

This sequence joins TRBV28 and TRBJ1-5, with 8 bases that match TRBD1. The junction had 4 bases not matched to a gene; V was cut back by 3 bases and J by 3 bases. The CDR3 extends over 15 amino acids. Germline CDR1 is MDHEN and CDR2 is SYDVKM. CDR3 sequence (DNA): TGTGCCAGCAGTTTCGACAGGGGATACAATCAGCCCCAGCATTTT. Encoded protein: CASSFDRGYNQPQHF. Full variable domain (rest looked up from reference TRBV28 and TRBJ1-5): DVKVTQSSRYLVKRTGEKVFLECVQDMDHENMFWYRQDPGLGLRLIYFSYDVKMKEKGDIPEGYSVSREKKERFSLILESASTNQTSMYLCASSFDRGYNQPQHFGDGTRLSIL.

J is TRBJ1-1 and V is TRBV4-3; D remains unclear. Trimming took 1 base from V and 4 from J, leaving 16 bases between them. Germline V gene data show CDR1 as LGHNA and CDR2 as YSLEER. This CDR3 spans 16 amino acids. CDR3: CASSQVHLDGSTEAFF. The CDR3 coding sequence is TGCGCCAGCAGCCAAGTTCACCTTGATGGGAGCACTGAAGCTTTCTTT.

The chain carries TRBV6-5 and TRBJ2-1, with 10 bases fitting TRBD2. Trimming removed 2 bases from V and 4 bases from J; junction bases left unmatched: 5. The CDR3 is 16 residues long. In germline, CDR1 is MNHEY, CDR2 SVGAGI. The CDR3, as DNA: TGTGCCAGCAGTTACGATTCTAGCGGGAGATACAATGAGCAGTTCTTC. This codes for CASSYDSSGRYNEQFF.

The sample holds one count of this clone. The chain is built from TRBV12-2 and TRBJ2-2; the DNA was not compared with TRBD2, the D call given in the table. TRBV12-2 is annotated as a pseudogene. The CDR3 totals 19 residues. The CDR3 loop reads CASRLESLAGVDKTGELFF. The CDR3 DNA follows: TGTGCAAGTCGCTTAGAGAGTCTAGCGGGAGTAGATAAGACCGGGGAGCTGTTTTTT.

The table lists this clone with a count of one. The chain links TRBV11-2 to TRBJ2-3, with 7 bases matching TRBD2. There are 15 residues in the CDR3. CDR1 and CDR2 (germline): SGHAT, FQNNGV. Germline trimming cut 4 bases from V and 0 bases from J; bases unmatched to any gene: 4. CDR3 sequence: CASSWGRVSTDTQYF. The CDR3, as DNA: TGTGCCAGCAGCTGGGGGAGGGTTAGCACAGATACGCAGTATTTT. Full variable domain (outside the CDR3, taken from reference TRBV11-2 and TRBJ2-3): EAGVAQSPRYKIIEKRQSVAFWCNPISGHATLYWYQQILGQGPKLLIQFQNNGVVDDSQLPKDRFSAERLKGVDSTLKIQPAKLEDSAVYLCASSWGRVSTDTQYFGPGTRLTVL.

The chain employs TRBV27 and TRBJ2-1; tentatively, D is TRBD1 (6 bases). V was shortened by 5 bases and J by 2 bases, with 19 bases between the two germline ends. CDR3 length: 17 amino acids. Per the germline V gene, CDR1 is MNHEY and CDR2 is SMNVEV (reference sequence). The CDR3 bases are TGTGCCAGCAGTGCCTACAGGGTTTCAACTACCTACAATGAGCAGTTCTTC. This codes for CASSAYRVSTTYNEQFF.

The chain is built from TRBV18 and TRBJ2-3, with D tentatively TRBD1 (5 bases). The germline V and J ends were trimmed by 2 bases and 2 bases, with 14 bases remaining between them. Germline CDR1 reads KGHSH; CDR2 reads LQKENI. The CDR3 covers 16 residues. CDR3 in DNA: TGTGCCAGCTCACCATCGACAAGGGGAAACACAGATACGCAGTATTTT. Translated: CASSPSTRGNTDTQYF.